These T cell receptor beta chains were read from a single sample in a study of graft-versus-host responses after intestinal transplantation. Using immunoSEQ multiplex PCR, the repertoire was profiled, and TCRdb retains in-frame clones only, with some absent. Of tens of thousands of clones in the sample, approximately 94% were seen once. Their antigens remain unidentified. The source material was unstimulated CD4+ T cells sorted from spleen or lymph node cells, sampled before transplant. All receptors derive from a human donor who was the organ donor for an intestinal transplant. Both conserved end residues are part of each CDR3. A D gene is named only where the DNA matches it firmly. Expanded clones get a size class; other rows say once, few or many, or leave the size out.

d_gene,j_gene,v_gene,abundance,CDR3nt,CDR3aa
-,TRBJ2-3,TRBV5-1,-,TGCGCCAGCAGCTTCCGCCAGGCCCGAGCAAGCACAGATACGCAGTATTTT,CASSFRQARASTDTQYF
-,TRBJ1-1,TRBV6-5,-,TGTGCCAGCAGTTACTCGAGAAGGGGCCACACTGAAGCTTTCTTT,CASSYSRRGHTEAFF
-,TRBJ1-2,TRBV7-2,once,TGTGCCAGCAGCTCGACAACCTTGGGAGGCTACACCTTC,CASSSTTLGGYTF
-,TRBJ1-3,TRBV7-2,-,TGTGCCAGCAGCTTAGGACGGACCCCGGGGGGAAACACCATATATTTT,CASSLGRTPGGNTIYF
-,TRBJ2-7,TRBV5-4,-,TGTGCCAGCAGCTTGCCAGCCTCCTACGAGCAGTACTTC,CASSLPASYEQYF
-,TRBJ1-4,TRBV7-9,-,TGTGCCAGCAGCTCTCAGGTCGGTGAAAAACTGTTTTTT,CASSSQVGEKLFF
-,TRBJ1-2,TRBV9,-,TGTGCCAGCCAGGGCGGGAACTATGGCTACACCTTC,CASQGGNYGYTF
-,TRBJ1-2,TRBV5-1,-,TGCGCCAGCAGCCCCTCAACGACTAACTATGGCTACACCTTC,CASSPSTTNYGYTF
TRBD1,TRBJ1-1,TRBV5-1,-,TGCGCCAGCAGCCCGGACGGACAGGCGGTTACTGAAGCTTTCTTT,CASSPDGQAVTEAFF
-,TRBJ2-7,TRBV2,-,TGTGCCAGCAGTGCCAGGGGATACGAGCAGTACTTC,CASSARGYEQYF
-,TRBJ1-2,TRBV7-8,-,TGTGCCAGCAGCGCCCGCACATACTATGGCTACACCTTC,CASSARTYYGYTF
TRBD2,TRBJ2-3,TRBV9,-,TGTGCCAGCAGCGTAGGACTAGCGGGGGGGCGCGGCACAGATACGCAGTATTTT,CASSVGLAGGRGTDTQYF
-,TRBJ2-1,TRBV7-2,few,TGTGCCAGCAGCTCGGACAGACACAATGAGCAGTTCTTC,CASSSDRHNEQFF
TRBD1,TRBJ1-1,TRBV11-2,-,TGTGCCAGCAGCTTGAGGTCGGACAGGGGGGCTGAAGCTTTCTTT,CASSLRSDRGAEAFF
TRBD1,TRBJ1-5,TRBV27,-,TGTGCCAGCAGTCGACAGGGAAGGAGCAATCAGCCCCAGCATTTT,CASSRQGRSNQPQHF
-,TRBJ2-7,TRBV28,-,TGTGCCAGCAGCCCGCCGGGGGCTAGGTACGAGCAGTACTTC,CASSPPGARYEQYF
-,TRBJ1-1,TRBV6-1,few,TGTGCCAGCAGTGAAATGTCACACGTTCAAGGCGAAGCTTTCTTT,CASSEMSHVQGEAFF
-,TRBJ1-2,TRBV19,-,TGTGCCAGTATGGGGGGCAACTACTATGGCTACACCTTC,CASMGGNYYGYTF
TRBD1,TRBJ1-1,TRBV25-1,-,TGTGCCAGCAGTGGTTCCGGGGGACAGGGGAACACTGAAGCTTTCTTT,CASSGSGGQGNTEAFF
TRBD1,TRBJ1-4,TRBV7-8,-,TGTGCCAGCAGCTCAGGGGGCGCGGGTGAAAAACTGTTTTTT,CASSSGGAGEKLFF
-,TRBJ1-4,TRBV5-1,-,TGCGCCAGCAGCTTGTCCGGGAATGAAAAACTGTTTTTT,CASSLSGNEKLFF
-,TRBJ2-1,TRBV11-2,-,TGTGCCAGCAGCTTAGGCGGAGGGCGGGGTGAGCAGTTCTTC,CASSLGGGRGEQFF
-,TRBJ1-1,TRBV19,-,TGTGCCAGTCAGGGCAGGGACAAACAGACTGAAGCTTTCTTT,CASQGRDKQTEAFF
TRBD1,TRBJ1-6,TRBV10-3,once,TGTGCCATCAGTGCTACAGGGGCTGACTATAATTCACCCCTCCACTTT,CAISATGADYNSPLHF
TRBD2,TRBJ2-7,TRBV11-2,-,TGTGCCAGCAGCTCAGTAGCGGGGGGTGACTACGAGCAGTACTTC,CASSSVAGGDYEQYF
TRBD1,TRBJ1-6,TRBV28,-,TGTGCCAGCAGTTTTCGAATAAACAGGGGTAGTTCACCCCTCCACTTT,CASSFRINRGSSPLHF
TRBD1,TRBJ1-2,TRBV5-1,-,TGCGCCAGCAGCTTGCTAGGGGGCACAGGGAACTATGGCTACACCTTC,CASSLLGGTGNYGYTF
TRBD1,TRBJ2-7,TRBV10-3,-,TGTGCCATCAGTGACGGGACAGGGACCTACGAGCAGTACTTC,CAISDGTGTYEQYF
-,TRBJ2-1,TRBV19,once,TGTGCCAGTACGACTAGCTACAATGAGCAGTTCTTC,CASTTSYNEQFF
TRBD1,TRBJ1-2,TRBV19,-,TGTGCCAGTAGTATTCCGGCAGGGGGATTCTTTGGCTACACCTTC,CASSIPAGGFFGYTF
TRBD1,TRBJ2-7,TRBV19,-,TGTGCCAGTAGTGGACAGGGCTACGAGCAGTACTTC,CASSGQGYEQYF
-,TRBJ2-7,TRBV15,once,TGTGCCACCAGCAGGGGCCCTAGTGGGGGCAGAATTTACGAGCAGTACTTC,CATSRGPSGGRIYEQYF
-,TRBJ1-5,TRBV5-6,once,TGTGCCAGCAGCTTCCGTGGCCGAGGGTACCAGCCCCAGCATTTT,CASSFRGRGYQPQHF
-,TRBJ2-1,TRBV4-2,-,TGTGCCAGCAGCCAAGATCGTGGGGGTTCCTACAATGAGCAGTTCTTC,CASSQDRGGSYNEQFF
-,TRBJ1-5,TRBV5-1,-,TGCGCCAGCAGCCCACAGGGACAGCCCCAGCATTTT,CASSPQGQPQHF
TRBD1,TRBJ1-1,TRBV5-1,-,TGCGCCAGCAGCGGGGGACAGGCTGGAGTAAACACTGAAGCTTTCTTT,CASSGGQAGVNTEAFF
-,TRBJ1-2,TRBV7-2,-,TGTGCCAGCAGCTTCGGGACGGCCTCTAACTATGGCTACACCTTC,CASSFGTASNYGYTF
-,TRBJ1-1,TRBV5-1,-,TGCGCCAGCAGCGTCAGGGTAGCAGGGACCACTGAAGCTTTCTTT,CASSVRVAGTTEAFF
-,TRBJ2-3,TRBV7-3,-,TGTGCCAGCAGCTTACTCGGGGCCAGCACAGATACGCAGTATTTT,CASSLLGASTDTQYF
-,TRBJ1-5,TRBV9,-,TGTGCCAGCAGCGTGACAGGTATATATCAGCCCCAGCATTTT,CASSVTGIYQPQHF
-,TRBJ1-4,TRBV5-4,-,TGTGCCAGCAGCTTCAGGGTGGCAACTAATGAAAAACTGTTTTTT,CASSFRVATNEKLFF
-,TRBJ1-3,TRBV7-2,-,TGTGCCAGCAGCTTATCCGTTAGCTCTGGAAACACCATATATTTT,CASSLSVSSGNTIYF
TRBD1,TRBJ2-1,TRBV10-3,-,TGTGCCATCAGGACAGGGGACAGCTCCTACAACGAGCAGTTCTTC,CAIRTGDSSYNEQFF
TRBD1,TRBJ2-3,TRBV29-1,-,TGCAGCGTTGAAGAAGCGTTGGGACAGCGGAATACGCAGTATTTT,CSVEEALGQRNTQYF
TRBD2,TRBJ2-5,TRBV6-6,-,TGTGCCAGCAGATCCCGACTAGCGGGGGATCAAGAGACCCAGTACTTC,CASRSRLAGDQETQYF
-,TRBJ2-7,TRBV9,-,TGTGCCAGCAGCGTTATATCCGGGGGAGAGCAGTACTTC,CASSVISGGEQYF
-,TRBJ1-2,TRBV19,-,TGTGCCAGTAGTAAGTCCGGGACACGCTATGGCTACACCTTC,CASSKSGTRYGYTF
TRBD2,TRBJ2-3,TRBV4-1,-,TGCGCCAGCAGCCAAGGACCCGTGCGGGGGGGCACAGATACGCAGTATTTT,CASSQGPVRGGTDTQYF
-,TRBJ2-1,TRBV11-3,-,TGTGCCAGCAGCTTAGGGGCGGGGCTCTACAATGAGCAGTTCTTC,CASSLGAGLYNEQFF